This T cell receptor beta chain is from a study of regulatory T cells in long-lasting Graves disease. TCRdb re-called the reads with MiXCR, one entry per CDR3 protein. The sample includes fewer than 950 distinct CDR3 sequences, 85% to 90% of them seen just once. Following extraction of RNA from PBMCs, that RNA was used to make the TCR library. The authors diagnosed Graves' disease using American Thyroid Association guidelines. Germline CDR1 is KGHSH and CDR2 is LQKENI. V dropped 2 bases and J dropped 0 bases, with 14 bases sitting between them. The CDR3 has 17 amino acids. The source of this sequence is a young woman with Graves disease. The material sequenced was peripheral blood mononuclear cells (PBMCs), taken with antithyroid drug treatment, in newly diagnosed or persistent Graves disease (not recorded which). The genes are TRBV18 and TRBJ2-4, with D perhaps matching TRBD1 or TRBD2 (5 bases each). CDR3 nucleotides: TGTGCCAGCTCACCAACGGGGCCGGGGACAGCCAAAAACATTCAGTACTTC. Amino acid sequence: CASSPTGPGTAKNIQYF.